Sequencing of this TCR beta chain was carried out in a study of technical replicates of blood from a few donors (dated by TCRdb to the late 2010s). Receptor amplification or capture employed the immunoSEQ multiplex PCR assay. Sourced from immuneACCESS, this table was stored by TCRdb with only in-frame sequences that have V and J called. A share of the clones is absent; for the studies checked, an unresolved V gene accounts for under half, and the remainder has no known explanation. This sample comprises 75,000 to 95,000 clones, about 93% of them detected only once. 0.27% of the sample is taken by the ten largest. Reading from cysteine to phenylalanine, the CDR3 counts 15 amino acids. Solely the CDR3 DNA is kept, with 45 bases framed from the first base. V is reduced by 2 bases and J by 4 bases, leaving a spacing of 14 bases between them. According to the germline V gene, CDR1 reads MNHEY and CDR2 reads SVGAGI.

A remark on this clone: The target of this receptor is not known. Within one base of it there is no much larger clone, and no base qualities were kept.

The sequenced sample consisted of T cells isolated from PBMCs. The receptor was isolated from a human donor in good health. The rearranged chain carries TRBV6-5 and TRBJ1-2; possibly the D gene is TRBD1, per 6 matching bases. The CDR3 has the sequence CASSYTRGGTYGYTF. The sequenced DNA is TGTGCCAGCAGTTACACCCGAGGGGGAACCTATGGCTACACCTTC.